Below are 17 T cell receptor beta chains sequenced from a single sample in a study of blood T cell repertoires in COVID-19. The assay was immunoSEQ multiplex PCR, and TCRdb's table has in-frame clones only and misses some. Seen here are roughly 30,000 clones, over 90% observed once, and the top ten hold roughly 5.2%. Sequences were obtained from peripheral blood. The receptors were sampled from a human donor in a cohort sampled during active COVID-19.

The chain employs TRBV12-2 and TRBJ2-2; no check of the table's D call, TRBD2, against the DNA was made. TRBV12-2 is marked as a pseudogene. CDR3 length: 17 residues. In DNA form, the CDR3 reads TGTGCAAGTCGCTTAGCGCCCCAGGGAGGAGACACCGGGGAGCTGTTTTTT. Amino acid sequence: CASRLAPQGGDTGELFF.

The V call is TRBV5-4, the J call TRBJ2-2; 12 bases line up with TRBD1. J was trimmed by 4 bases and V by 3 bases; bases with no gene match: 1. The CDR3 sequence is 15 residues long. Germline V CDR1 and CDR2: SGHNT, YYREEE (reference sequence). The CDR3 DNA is TGTGCCAGCAGCTGGGGACAGGGGGCCACCGGGGAGCTGTTTTTT. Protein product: CASSWGQGATGELFF.

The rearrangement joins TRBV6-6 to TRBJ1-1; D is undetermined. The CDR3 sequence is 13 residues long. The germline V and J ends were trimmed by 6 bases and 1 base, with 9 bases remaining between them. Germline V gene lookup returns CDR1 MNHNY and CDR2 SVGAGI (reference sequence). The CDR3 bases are TGTGCCAGCAGCCCAACGGGGAACACTGAAGCTTTCTTT. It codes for CASSPTGNTEAFF.

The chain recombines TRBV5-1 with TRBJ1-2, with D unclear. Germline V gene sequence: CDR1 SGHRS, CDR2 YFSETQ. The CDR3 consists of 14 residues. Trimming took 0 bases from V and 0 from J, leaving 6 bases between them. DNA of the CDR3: TGCGCCAGCAGCTTGGACGGTTCTAACTATGGCTACACCTTC. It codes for CASSLDGSNYGYTF.

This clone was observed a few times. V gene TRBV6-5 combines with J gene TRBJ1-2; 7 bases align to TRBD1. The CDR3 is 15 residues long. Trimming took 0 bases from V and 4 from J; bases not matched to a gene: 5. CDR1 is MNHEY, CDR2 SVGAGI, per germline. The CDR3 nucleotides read TGTGCCAGCAGTTACTCGACCGGACAGGCCTATGGCTACACCTTC. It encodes CASSYSTGQAYGYTF.

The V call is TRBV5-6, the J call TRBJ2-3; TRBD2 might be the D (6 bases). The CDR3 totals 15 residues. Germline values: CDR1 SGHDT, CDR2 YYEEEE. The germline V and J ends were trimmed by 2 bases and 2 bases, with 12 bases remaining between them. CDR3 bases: TGTGCCAGCAGCTTCCCAGGGACTGCCACAGATACGCAGTATTTT. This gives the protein CASSFPGTATDTQYF. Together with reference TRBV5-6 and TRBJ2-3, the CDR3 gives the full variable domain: DAGVTQSPTHLIKTRGQQVTLRCSPKSGHDTVSWYQQALGQGPQFIFQYYEEEERQRGNFPDRFSGHQFPNYSSELNVNALLLGDSALYLCASSFPGTATDTQYFGPGTRLTVL.

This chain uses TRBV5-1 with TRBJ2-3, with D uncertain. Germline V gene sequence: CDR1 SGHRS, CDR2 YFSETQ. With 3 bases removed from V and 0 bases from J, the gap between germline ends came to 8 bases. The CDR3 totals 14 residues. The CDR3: CASSSATSTDTQYF. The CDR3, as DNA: TGCGCCAGCAGCTCCGCCACTAGCACAGATACGCAGTATTTT.

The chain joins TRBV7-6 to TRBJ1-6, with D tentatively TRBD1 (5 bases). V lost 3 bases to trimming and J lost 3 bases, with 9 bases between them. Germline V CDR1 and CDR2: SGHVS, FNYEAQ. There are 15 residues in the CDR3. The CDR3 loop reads CASSFSRVYNSPLHF. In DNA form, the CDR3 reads TGTGCCAGCAGCTTTTCCAGGGTCTATAATTCACCCCTCCACTTT.

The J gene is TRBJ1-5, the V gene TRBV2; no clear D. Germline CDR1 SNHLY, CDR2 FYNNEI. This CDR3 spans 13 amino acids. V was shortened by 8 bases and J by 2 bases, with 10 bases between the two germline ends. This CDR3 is CASGSAGNQPQHF. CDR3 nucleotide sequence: TGTGCCAGCGGGTCCGCGGGCAATCAGCCCCAGCATTTT.

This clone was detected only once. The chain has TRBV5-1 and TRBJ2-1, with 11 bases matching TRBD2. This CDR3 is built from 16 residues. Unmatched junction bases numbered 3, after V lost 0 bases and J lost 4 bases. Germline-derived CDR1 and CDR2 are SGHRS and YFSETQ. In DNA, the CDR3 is TGCGCCAGCAGCTTGGAAGGGACTAGCGGTTACAATGAGCAGTTCTTC. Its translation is CASSLEGTSGYNEQFF. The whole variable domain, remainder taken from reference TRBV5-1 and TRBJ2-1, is KAGVTQTPRYLIKTRGQQVTLSCSPISGHRSVSWYQQTPGQGLQFLFEYFSETQRNKGNFPGRFSGRQFSNSRSEMNVSTLELGDSALYLCASSLEGTSGYNEQFFGPGTRLTVL.

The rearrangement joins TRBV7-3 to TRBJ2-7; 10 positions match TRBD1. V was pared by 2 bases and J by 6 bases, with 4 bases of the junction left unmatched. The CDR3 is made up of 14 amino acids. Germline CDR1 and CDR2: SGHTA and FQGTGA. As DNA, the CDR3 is TGTGCCAGCAGCTTAGGAGGACAGGGGGGCGAGCAGTACTTC. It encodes CASSLGGQGGEQYF.

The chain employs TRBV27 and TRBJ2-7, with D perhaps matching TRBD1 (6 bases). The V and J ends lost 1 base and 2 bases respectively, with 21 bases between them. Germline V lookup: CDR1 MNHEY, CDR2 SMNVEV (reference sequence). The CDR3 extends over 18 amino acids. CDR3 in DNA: TGTGCCAGCAGTTTATTCGGCGGGTCGGTGGGGGCGGCCTACGAGCAGTACTTC. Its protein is CASSLFGGSVGAAYEQYF.

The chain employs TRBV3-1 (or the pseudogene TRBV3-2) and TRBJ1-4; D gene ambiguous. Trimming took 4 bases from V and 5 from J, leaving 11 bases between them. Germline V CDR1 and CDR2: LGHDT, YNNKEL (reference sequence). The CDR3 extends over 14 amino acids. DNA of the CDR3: TGTGCCAGCAGCCGAAGGAGGAGGAATGAAAAACTGTTTTTT. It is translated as CASSRRRRNEKLFF.

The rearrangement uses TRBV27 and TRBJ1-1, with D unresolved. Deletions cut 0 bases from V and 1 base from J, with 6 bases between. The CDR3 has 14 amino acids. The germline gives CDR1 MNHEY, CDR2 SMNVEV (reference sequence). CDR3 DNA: TGTGCCAGCAGTTTATCAGCAGGGAACACTGAAGCTTTCTTT. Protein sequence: CASSLSAGNTEAFF.

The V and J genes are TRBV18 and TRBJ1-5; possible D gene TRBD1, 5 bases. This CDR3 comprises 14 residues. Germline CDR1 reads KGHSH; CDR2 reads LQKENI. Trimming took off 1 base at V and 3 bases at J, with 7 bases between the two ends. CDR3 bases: TGTGCCAGCTCACCACTCAGGGACAATCAGCCCCAGCATTTT. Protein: CASSPLRDNQPQHF.

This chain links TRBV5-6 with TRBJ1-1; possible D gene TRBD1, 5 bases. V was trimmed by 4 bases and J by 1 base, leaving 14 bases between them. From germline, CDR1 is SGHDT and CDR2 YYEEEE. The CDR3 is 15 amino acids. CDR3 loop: CASSLLGRGNTEAFF. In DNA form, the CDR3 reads TGTGCCAGCAGCCTACTGGGGAGGGGGAACACTGAAGCTTTCTTT.

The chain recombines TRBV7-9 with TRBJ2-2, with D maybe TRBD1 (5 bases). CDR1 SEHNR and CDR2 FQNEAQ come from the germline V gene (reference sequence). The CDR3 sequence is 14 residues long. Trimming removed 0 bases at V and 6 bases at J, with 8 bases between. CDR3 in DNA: TGTGCCAGCAGCTTAGCGCTAGGGGCCGGGGAGCTGTTTTTT. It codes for CASSLALGAGELFF.